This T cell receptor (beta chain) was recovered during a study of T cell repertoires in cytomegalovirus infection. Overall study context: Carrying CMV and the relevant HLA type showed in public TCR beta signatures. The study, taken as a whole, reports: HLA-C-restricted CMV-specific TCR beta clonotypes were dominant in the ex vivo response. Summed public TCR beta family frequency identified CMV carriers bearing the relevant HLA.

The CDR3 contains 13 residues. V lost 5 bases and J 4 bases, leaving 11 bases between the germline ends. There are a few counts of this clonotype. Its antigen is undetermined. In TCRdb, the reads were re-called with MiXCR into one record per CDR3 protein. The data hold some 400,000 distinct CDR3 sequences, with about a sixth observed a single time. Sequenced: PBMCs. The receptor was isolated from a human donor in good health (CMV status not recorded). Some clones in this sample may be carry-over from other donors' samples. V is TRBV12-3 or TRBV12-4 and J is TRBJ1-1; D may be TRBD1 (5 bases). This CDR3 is CASSHQGPTEAFF. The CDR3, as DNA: TGTGCCAGCAGTCACCAGGGACCCACTGAAGCTTTCTTT.